These 27 T cell receptor beta chains came from one sample sequenced in a study of shared clonotypes between healthy human individuals. TCRdb's table, derived via immunoSEQ multiplex PCR, lists solely in-frame clones and lacks some. The data show around 600,000 clones, approximately 95% seen once. Naive CD8 cells, CD45RO-negative and positively selected for CCR7, excluded terminally differentiated effector memory CD45RA+ cells. The sample was naive CD8+ T cells sorted from blood. These TCRs come from a woman in her 30s in good health.

The chain uses TRBV7-9 and TRBJ2-5; 9 bases agree with TRBD1. V was pared by 6 bases and J by 11 bases, with 16 bases of the junction left unmatched. Germline CDR1 and CDR2: SEHNR and FQNEAQ (reference sequence). This CDR3 is built from 15 residues. The CDR3 region is CASRWPGQGLRGQYF. CDR3 bases: TGTGCCAGCAGATGGCCGGGACAGGGATTACGAGGGCAGTACTTC.

V gene TRBV6-6 combines with J gene TRBJ2-1, with a tentative D call TRBD2 (6 bases). V gave up 6 bases and J gave up 6 bases, with 12 bases separating them. Germline values: CDR1 MNHNY, CDR2 SVGAGI (reference sequence). The CDR3 runs to 13 residues. CDR3 protein: CASSQGLSNEQFF. CDR3 DNA sequence: TGTGCCAGCAGCCAGGGACTTAGCAATGAGCAGTTCTTC.

The genes are TRBV19 and TRBJ2-1, with no clear D. Trimming took 3 bases from V and 0 from J, leaving 9 bases between them. This CDR3 is 15 amino acids long. Germline loops: CDR1 LNHDA, CDR2 SQIVND (reference sequence). The CDR3 here is CASSIPDDSYNEQFF. The CDR3 nucleotides are TGTGCCAGTAGTATCCCAGATGACTCCTACAATGAGCAGTTCTTC.

This sequence joins TRBV27 and TRBJ2-1; D is possibly TRBD1 (5 bases). Trimming shortened V by 7 bases and J by 9 bases, and 19 bases separated the two germline ends. The CDR3 spans 14 residues. CDR1 MNHEY and CDR2 SMNVEV come from the germline V gene (reference sequence). The CDR3 spells CASMVGLGYGEQFF. CDR3 in DNA: TGTGCCAGCATGGTGGGGCTGGGGTACGGTGAGCAGTTCTTC.

This chain connects TRBV27 to TRBJ1-1; tentative D call: TRBD1 (6 bases). CDR1 is MNHEY and CDR2 is SMNVEV in the germline V gene (reference sequence). The CDR3 loop spans 12 amino acids. V was pared by 6 bases and J by 6 bases, with 11 bases between. The DNA of the CDR3 is TGTGCCAGCAGAAGGGGGAGAGCTGAAGCTTTCTTT. This translates into CASRRGRAEAFF.

The chain carries TRBV5-1 and TRBJ2-7, with TRBD2 matching 7 bases. V lost 3 bases to trimming and J lost 2 bases; unmatched junction nucleotides: 8. The CDR3 has 15 amino acids. Germline lookup yields CDR1 SGHRS and CDR2 YFSETQ. The DNA of the CDR3 is TGCGCCAGCAGCTCGGACCGCGGGGGTCCCTACGAGCAGTACTTC. This encodes CASSSDRGGPYEQYF. The variable domain in full, with the rest retrieved from reference TRBV5-1 and TRBJ2-7, is KAGVTQTPRYLIKTRGQQVTLSCSPISGHRSVSWYQQTPGQGLQFLFEYFSETQRNKGNFPGRFSGRQFSNSRSEMNVSTLELGDSALYLCASSSDRGGPYEQYFGPGTRLTVT.

V and J are TRBV28 and TRBJ2-1; D possibly corresponds to TRBD2 (5 bases). The CDR3 runs to 16 residues. CDR1 is MDHEN and CDR2 is SYDVKM in the germline V gene. Trimming took 10 bases from V and 8 from J, leaving 27 bases between them. The CDR3: CATFGSELALGYEQFF. DNA of the CDR3: TGTGCCACCTTCGGAAGTGAGCTAGCACTGGGGTATGAGCAGTTCTTC. Full variable domain (remainder filled in from reference TRBV28 and TRBJ2-1): DVKVTQSSRYLVKRTGEKVFLECVQDMDHENMFWYRQDPGLGLRLIYFSYDVKMKEKGDIPEGYSVSREKKERFSLILESASTNQTSMYLCATFGSELALGYEQFFGPGTRLTVL.

The rearrangement uses TRBV7-9 and TRBJ2-1; 12 bases agree with TRBD1. Germline CDR1 SEHNR, CDR2 FQNEAQ (reference sequence). There are 18 residues in the CDR3. Trimming took 5 bases from V and 8 from J; bases not matched to a gene: 16. CDR3 protein: CASSPPGQGAPNQDEQFF. Written as DNA, the CDR3 is TGTGCCAGCAGCCCCCCGGGACAGGGGGCCCCCAATCAGGATGAGCAGTTCTTC.

The chain links TRBV11-2 to TRBJ2-5, with 7 bases fitting TRBD1. Germline V CDR1 and CDR2: SGHAT, FQNNGV. Losses at the gene ends were 2 bases for V and 2 bases for J; bases not matched to a gene: 2. The CDR3 is 14 amino acids. This CDR3 reads CASSLWDRQETQYF. The DNA of the CDR3 is TGTGCCAGCAGCTTATGGGACAGACAAGAGACCCAGTACTTC. Full variable domain (missing parts from reference TRBV11-2 and TRBJ2-5): EAGVAQSPRYKIIEKRQSVAFWCNPISGHATLYWYQQILGQGPKLLIQFQNNGVVDDSQLPKDRFSAERLKGVDSTLKIQPAKLEDSAVYLCASSLWDRQETQYFGPGTRLLVL.

The DNA for the CDR3 is TGTGCCAGCAGTGCGGCGGGCATAACTGAAGCTTTCTTT. It codes for CASSAAGITEAFF. This chain connects TRBV27 to TRBJ1-1; D gene ambiguous. Germline values: CDR1 MNHEY, CDR2 SMNVEV (reference sequence). The CDR3 sequence is 13 residues long. The V and J ends lost 5 bases and 5 bases respectively, with 12 bases between them.

As for this clone: Within the sample, other DNA sequences also encode this same CDR3. The chain has TRBV13 and TRBJ2-5; D gene unclear. The J call could be wrong; TRBJ2-7 is a better fit for the DNA end. Germline CDR1 is PRHDT and CDR2 is FYEKMQ (reference sequence). This CDR3 spans 12 amino acids. The CDR3 reads CASSLIPYEQYF. CDR3 DNA: TGTGCCAGCAGCCTCATCCCCTACGAGCAGTACTTC.

CDR3 DNA sequence: TGCGCCAGCAGCTTGTATCTAGCGGGACGCGAGCAGTACTTC. Its translation is CASSLYLAGREQYF. V usage is TRBV5-1 and J usage is TRBJ2-7; TRBD2 agrees at 9 bases. Germline V gene sequence: CDR1 SGHRS, CDR2 YFSETQ. The CDR3 has 14 residues. Trimming took 1 base from V and 6 from J; bases not matched to a gene: 5.

J is TRBJ2-5 and V is TRBV11-1, with 7 bases aligning to TRBD2. The J call may be in error: the DNA end matches TRBJ2-7 better. Germline V gene sequence: CDR1 SGHAT, CDR2 FQDESV (reference sequence). The CDR3 runs to 14 residues. The CDR3 DNA follows: TGTGCCAGCAGCCCTTATGGGGGGGCCTACGAGCAGTACTTC. Its translation is CASSPYGGAYEQYF.

This rearrangement joins TRBV19 to TRBJ1-5; D perhaps matches TRBD1 (5 bases). This CDR3 contains 18 residues. Looked up from germline, CDR1 is LNHDA and CDR2 is SQIVND (reference sequence). Trimming took 4 bases from V and 1 from J, leaving 20 bases between them. In nucleotides, the CDR3 is TGTGCCAGTAGTAGTCTTTTAGTGGGACTACGGAGCAATCAGCCCCAGCATTTT. Translating it yields CASSSLLVGLRSNQPQHF.

The genes are TRBV14 and TRBJ2-5; D call uncertain. Between the trimmed V and J ends, which lost 0 bases and 1 base, there was a span of 15 bases. The CDR3 covers 17 residues. CDR1 SGHDN and CDR2 FVKESK come from the germline V gene. The CDR3 sequence: CASSQENIGPFQETQYF. The CDR3 region has the DNA TGTGCCAGCAGCCAAGAAAATATCGGACCGTTCCAAGAGACCCAGTACTTC.

This clone was counted once. This chain links TRBV6-5 with TRBJ1-5; D remains ambiguous. The CDR3 extends over 14 amino acids. Germline lookup yields CDR1 MNHEY and CDR2 SVGAGI. Trimming left V 8 bases short and J 1 base short, with 12 bases between. In nucleotides, the CDR3 is TGTGCCAGCGGGAAGGCCGTGAGCAATCAGCCCCAGCATTTT. The encoded protein is CASGKAVSNQPQHF.

V is TRBV7-9 and J is TRBJ2-3; the D gene could be TRBD1 or TRBD2 (5 bases each). V was cut by 1 base and J by 5 bases, with 16 bases left in between. Germline V gives CDR1 SEHNR, CDR2 FQNEAQ (reference sequence). The CDR3 contains 16 residues. The CDR3 sequence is CASSLEEGSGRDTQYF. DNA for the CDR3: TGTGCCAGCAGCTTAGAAGAGGGGAGTGGTCGAGATACGCAGTATTTT.

V gene TRBV7-8 combines with J gene TRBJ2-7, with TRBD1 as a possible D gene (5 bases). Trimming pared 5 bases from V and 3 bases from J, leaving 17 bases between. The CDR3 contains 15 residues. Germline-derived CDR1 and CDR2 are SGHVS and FQNEAQ. The CDR3: CASSPRPRAYYEQYF. The CDR3 region has the DNA TGTGCCAGCAGCCCCAGACCCAGGGCCTACTACGAGCAGTACTTC. The whole variable domain, remainder taken from reference TRBV7-8 and TRBJ2-7, is GAGVSQSPRYKVAKRGQDVALRCDPISGHVSLFWYQQALGQGPEFLTYFQNEAQLDKSGLPSDRFFAERPEGSVSTLKIQRTQQEDSAVYLCASSPRPRAYYEQYFGPGTRLTVT.

This CDR3 reads CASSSATGTGNSYEQYF. The CDR3 DNA follows: TGTGCCAGCAGCTCGGCGACCGGGACAGGGAACTCCTACGAGCAGTACTTC. J is TRBJ2-7 and V is TRBV7-9; the match to TRBD1 covers 9 bases. Germline loops: CDR1 SEHNR, CDR2 FQNEAQ (reference sequence). With V trimmed by 4 bases and J by 0 bases, 10 bases remained unmatched. The CDR3 covers 17 residues.

The rearrangement uses TRBV28 and TRBJ2-5; TRBD1 matches at 7 bases. CDR3 size: 11 residues. The ends lost 5 bases at V and 11 bases at J; junction bases unmatched: 5. CDR1 is MDHEN, CDR2 SYDVKM, per germline. The CDR3 sequence is CASSRTGEQYF. In nucleotides, the CDR3 is TGTGCCAGCAGTCGAACAGGGGAGCAGTACTTC. Variable domain in full (rest from reference TRBV28 and TRBJ2-5): DVKVTQSSRYLVKRTGEKVFLECVQDMDHENMFWYRQDPGLGLRLIYFSYDVKMKEKGDIPEGYSVSREKKERFSLILESASTNQTSMYLCASSRTGEQYFGPGTRLLVL.

This chain links TRBV6-5 with TRBJ2-7, with a possible D match to TRBD1 (6 bases). This CDR3 has 15 amino acids. The germline V gene has CDR1 MNHEY and CDR2 SVGAGI. V lost 6 bases to trimming and J lost 3 bases, with 18 bases between them. CDR3 bases: TGTGCCAGCAGCACCGACCGGGACAACTACTACGAGCAGTACTTC. This translates into CASSTDRDNYYEQYF.

The chain has TRBV29-1 and TRBJ2-2; unclear D gene. This CDR3 spans 12 amino acids. Per the germline V gene, CDR1 is SQVTM and CDR2 is ANQGSEA. Trimming shortened V by 4 bases and J by 5 bases, and 8 bases separated the two germline ends. The CDR3 nucleotides read TGCAGCGTTGTGTCAGGAACCGGGGAGCTGTTTTTT. Its translation is CSVVSGTGELFF.

This clone was recorded a few times. One junction end disagrees with the germline gene, perhaps due to a read error. V is TRBV10-1 and J is TRBJ2-7; D is ambiguous. The CDR3 spans 14 residues. The germline V gene has CDR1 WNHNN and CDR2 SYGVQD (reference sequence). In DNA, the CDR3 is TGCGCCAGCAGCGAGTCGGGCGACCCCTACGAGCAGTACTTC. It specifies CASSESGDPYEQYF.

The gene calls are TRBV25-1 and TRBJ2-7, with 7 bases aligning to TRBD1. This CDR3 region has 14 residues. Unmatched junction bases numbered 3, after V lost 2 bases and J lost 2 bases. Germline loops: CDR1 MGHDK, CDR2 SYGVNS. The CDR3 protein is CASSEAGGTYEQYF. The CDR3 region has the DNA TGTGCCAGCAGTGAAGCAGGGGGAACCTACGAGCAGTACTTC.

This chain uses TRBV14 with TRBJ2-3; 7 nucleotides line up with TRBD2. This CDR3 has 17 residues. Trimming removed 3 bases from V and 2 bases from J; junction bases left unmatched: 11. Germline V gene sequence: CDR1 SGHDN, CDR2 FVKESK. CDR3 DNA: TGTGCCAGCAGCCATATACCTAGCGGTTTTTACACAGATACGCAGTATTTT. This encodes CASSHIPSGFYTDTQYF.

V is TRBV19 and J is TRBJ2-7, with TRBD1 identical over 7 bases. The CDR3 contains 15 residues. After removal of 2 bases from V and 5 bases from J, the junction contained 9 bases not matched to a gene. Germline loops: CDR1 LNHDA, CDR2 SQIVND (reference sequence). The CDR3 reads CASSIMRGPDHEQYF. The CDR3 nucleotides are TGTGCCAGTAGTATAATGAGGGGGCCAGACCACGAGCAGTACTTC.

This sequence joins TRBV2 and TRBJ2-1; 11 nucleotides align to TRBD2. Germline trimming cut 10 bases from V and 7 bases from J; bases unmatched to any gene: 18. Looked up from germline, CDR1 is SNHLY and CDR2 is FYNNEI. CDR3 length: 17 amino acids. The CDR3, as DNA: TGTGCCACCTACACCTCCAGACTAGCGGGATCAGGGAATGAGCAGTTCTTC. As protein: CATYTSRLAGSGNEQFF.